One sample yielded the 2 T cell receptor beta chains listed below, sequenced in a study of identical twins. MiXCR, applied by TCRdb to the 5' RACE reads, yields one record per CDR3 protein. The sample lists roughly 240,000 distinct CDR3 sequences; 7% to 8.5% were seen once. The sample was also linked to a second study, of yellow fever vaccine responses in identical twins.

The sequenced sample consisted of CD8+ T cells sorted from blood. The receptors shown here come from a woman between 18 and 30 years old in good health.

This clonotype was observed at least ten times. This chain uses TRBV15 with TRBJ2-3; D is possibly TRBD1 or TRBD2 (6 bases each). V dropped 3 bases and J dropped 6 bases, with 13 bases sitting between them. The germline CDR1 and CDR2 sequences are LNHNV and YYDKDF (reference sequence). The CDR3 consists of 14 residues. The CDR3 loop is CATSSLVGGDTQYF. CDR3 in DNA: TGTGCCACCAGCAGCTTAGTGGGGGGCGATACGCAGTATTTT.

This clonotype has more than one count but fewer than ten. The rearrangement joins TRBV28 to TRBJ2-1, with D tentatively TRBD1 or TRBD2 (5 bases each). Trimming left V 11 bases short and J 7 bases short, with 18 bases between. CDR1 MDHEN and CDR2 SYDVKM come from the germline V gene. There are 13 residues in the CDR3. CDR3: CASHLPGPNEQFF. DNA for the CDR3: TGTGCCTCCCATTTGCCGGGACCGAATGAGCAGTTCTTC. The variable domain in full, with the rest retrieved from reference TRBV28 and TRBJ2-1, is DVKVTQSSRYLVKRTGEKVFLECVQDMDHENMFWYRQDPGLGLRLIYFSYDVKMKEKGDIPEGYSVSREKKERFSLILESASTNQTSMYLCASHLPGPNEQFFGPGTRLTVL.